The 25 T cell receptor beta chains below were found in one sample sequenced in a study of response to subunit inactivated influenza vaccine. TCRdb reanalysed the RT-PCR reads using MiXCR and keeps one entry per CDR3 protein. The data show around 650,000 distinct CDR3 sequences, around 14% seen once. This material consisted of PBMCs from blood, taken about 11 days after vaccination. The receptors come from a man aged 50 to 60 who received an inactivated influenza vaccine.

This clonotype was seen only a few times. The genes are TRBV6-5 and TRBJ2-1, with TRBD2 matching 10 bases. In germline, CDR1 is MNHEY, CDR2 SVGAGI. The CDR3 is 17 amino acids. V was pared by 4 bases and J by 8 bases, with 14 bases of the junction left unmatched. The CDR3 loop is CASSSTSGALRGDEQFF. CDR3 in DNA: TGTGCCAGCAGTTCCACTAGCGGGGCTCTTAGGGGGGATGAGCAGTTCTTC.

This clonotype was counted once. This sequence joins TRBV4-3 and TRBJ2-1, with D possibly TRBD1 on 5 matching bases. This CDR3 region has 13 residues. Germline CDR1 is LGHNA and CDR2 is YSLEER. Trimming left V 2 bases short and J 4 bases short, with 6 bases between. The DNA of the CDR3 is TGCGCCAGCAGCCAACCAGGGTACAATGAGCAGTTCTTC. This translates into CASSQPGYNEQFF.

As DNA, the CDR3 is TGCGCCAGCAGCCAAACAGGGGCGACTAATGAAAAACTGTTTTTT. Its translation is CASSQTGATNEKLFF. The genes are TRBV4-1 and TRBJ1-4; 7 bases fit TRBD1. The CDR3 has 15 residues. The germline V gene has CDR1 MGHRA and CDR2 YSYEKL. J lost 2 bases, V lost 2 bases, and 2 bases had no gene match.

This clonotype was seen a few times. The chain has TRBV10-3 and TRBJ2-7; TRBD1 might be the D (6 bases). The CDR3 runs 14 residues. Germline CDR1 ENHRY, CDR2 SYGVKD. With 0 bases removed from V and 3 bases from J, the gap between germline ends came to 9 bases. The CDR3 loop reads CAISESGQDYEQYF. CDR3 coding DNA: TGTGCCATCAGTGAGTCGGGACAAGACTACGAGCAGTACTTC.

The chain has TRBV5-1 and TRBJ2-3, with 7 positions matching TRBD2. Per the germline V gene, CDR1 is SGHRS and CDR2 is YFSETQ. This CDR3 is 15 amino acids long. Trimming removed 5 bases from V and 8 bases from J; junction bases left unmatched: 14. CDR3 nucleotide sequence: TGCGCCAGCAGGGTGTTGGCGGGAGAGGTTGTTACGCAGTATTTT. It encodes CASRVLAGEVVTQYF.

The rearrangement uses TRBV28 and TRBJ2-1, with D perhaps TRBD2 (7 bases). CDR1 MDHEN and CDR2 SYDVKM come from the germline V gene. Between the trimmed V and J ends, which lost 2 bases and 6 bases, there was a span of 14 bases. The CDR3 spans 15 residues. In DNA, the CDR3 is TGTGCCAGCAGTTTAATGGGGGGGGCCCGCAATGAGCAGTTCTTC. Translation gives CASSLMGGARNEQFF. Looking up the rest from reference TRBV28 and TRBJ2-1 gives the full variable domain: DVKVTQSSRYLVKRTGEKVFLECVQDMDHENMFWYRQDPGLGLRLIYFSYDVKMKEKGDIPEGYSVSREKKERFSLILESASTNQTSMYLCASSLMGGARNEQFFGPGTRLTVL.

The chain recombines TRBV28 with TRBJ2-4; TRBD2 might be the D (5 bases). There are 11 residues in the CDR3. V shed 7 bases and J shed 7 bases, with 8 bases lying between them. Germline values: CDR1 MDHEN, CDR2 SYDVKM. This chain's CDR3 is CASKGGNIQYF. Here the CDR3 DNA reads TGTGCCAGCAAAGGAGGTAACATTCAGTACTTC.

This clonotype was counted many times. The V and J genes are TRBV5-1 and TRBJ1-6; TRBD1 agrees at 7 bases. Germline-derived CDR1 and CDR2 are SGHRS and YFSETQ. The CDR3 contains 14 residues. The trim removed 3 bases at V and 7 bases at J, leaving 4 bases unmatched. The CDR3 DNA reads TGCGCCAGCAGCTCAGGACAGGCAAATTCACCCCTCCACTTT. The encoded protein is CASSSGQANSPLHF.

This clonotype came up a few times. The chain recombines TRBV12-3 or TRBV12-4 with TRBJ2-4; 8 bases are shared with TRBD2. This CDR3 comprises 14 residues. Trimming at V came to 5 bases and at J to 7 bases, leaving 7 bases not matched to a gene. The DNA of the CDR3 is TGTGCCAGCAGTCCGAGACTAGCGCGTAACATTCAGTACTTC. Amino acid sequence: CASSPRLARNIQYF.

The sample holds a few counts of this clonotype. The chain couples TRBV6-1 to TRBJ1-2; D might be TRBD1 (6 bases). V lost 6 bases to trimming and J lost 6 bases, with 14 bases between them. The germline V gene has CDR1 MNHNS and CDR2 SASEGT. The CDR3 is made up of 13 amino acids. The CDR3 nucleotides are TGTGCCAGCAGGGAACAGGGTGGTAATGGCTACACCTTC. This translates into CASREQGGNGYTF.

This clonotype was seen only a few times. This sequence joins TRBV20-1 and TRBJ2-2, with 8 bases that match TRBD2. CDR1 DFQATT and CDR2 SNEGSKA come from the germline V gene (reference sequence). With V trimmed by 3 bases and J by 6 bases, 9 bases remained unmatched. The CDR3 sequence is 15 residues long. Here the CDR3 DNA reads TGCAGTGCTAGGCGGGCTAGCGGGTGGGCCGGGGAGCTGTTTTTT. Translation gives CSARRASGWAGELFF.

This clonotype was recorded once. The rearrangement uses TRBV4-2 and TRBJ1-2, with TRBD1 matching 9 bases. CDR1 is LGHNA and CDR2 is YNFKEQ in the germline V gene. Trimming cost V 4 bases and J 4 bases; bases outside gene matches: 10. CDR3 length: 16 residues. The CDR3 loop is CASSLHTGTGTYGYTF. In nucleotides, the CDR3 is TGTGCCAGCAGCCTGCATACCGGGACAGGGACCTATGGCTACACCTTC.

This clonotype has more than one count but fewer than ten. The V and J genes are TRBV28 and TRBJ2-7, with D perhaps matching TRBD2 (6 bases). CDR1 MDHEN and CDR2 SYDVKM come from the germline V gene. The germline V and J ends were trimmed by 8 bases and 7 bases, with 18 bases remaining between them. This CDR3 has 13 residues. The CDR3 loop reads CASGTPPFGEQYF. In DNA, the CDR3 is TGTGCCAGCGGGACTCCACCGTTCGGGGAGCAGTACTTC.

This clonotype was counted a few times. The rearrangement uses TRBV10-3 and TRBJ2-3, with a possible D match to TRBD1 (6 bases). Trimming removed 3 bases at V and 0 bases at J, with 13 bases between. This CDR3 contains 16 residues. Germline CDR1 ENHRY, CDR2 SYGVKD. For the CDR3, the DNA is TGTGCCATCAGTGAAAAGACAGGTTTAAGCACAGATACGCAGTATTTT. Translated, it gives CAISEKTGLSTDTQYF.

In its sample, this clonotype was seen a few times. The V gene is TRBV25-1, the J gene TRBJ2-7, with D perhaps matching TRBD1 (5 bases). CDR3 length equals 15 residues. Per the germline V gene, CDR1 is MGHDK and CDR2 is SYGVNS. The V and J ends lost 1 base and 1 base respectively, with 11 bases between them. The CDR3 region is CASSEWGRGSYEQYF. The CDR3 region has the DNA TGTGCCAGCAGTGAATGGGGAAGGGGTTCCTACGAGCAGTACTTC.

This rearrangement joins TRBV7-6 to TRBJ2-2, with TRBD2 matching 12 bases. CDR3 length: 17 residues. CDR1 and CDR2 from the germline V gene are SGHVS and FNYEAQ. Trimming removed 5 bases from V and 6 bases from J; junction bases left unmatched: 10. CDR3 nucleotide sequence: TGTGCCAGCAGCCGCCGAGCCTCTAGCGGGGGGGCCGGGGAGCTGTTTTTT. Its protein product is CASSRRASSGGAGELFF.

This clonotype was detected ten times or more. The chain recombines TRBV27 with TRBJ2-7; no reliable D call. With 2 bases removed from V and 2 bases from J, the gap between germline ends came to 10 bases. This CDR3 comprises 14 residues. Germline V CDR1 and CDR2: MNHEY, SMNVEV (reference sequence). The chain's CDR3 is CASSLTQSTYEQYF. Written as DNA, the CDR3 is TGTGCCAGCAGTTTAACCCAGAGCACCTACGAGCAGTACTTC.

This clonotype was seen ten or more times. The J gene is TRBJ2-7, the V gene TRBV7-2, with D perhaps TRBD1 (5 bases). This CDR3 contains 15 residues. Germline CDR1 SGHTA, CDR2 FQGNSA. V shed 2 bases and J shed 3 bases, with 14 bases lying between them. CDR3 protein: CASSLQAGINYEQYF. The CDR3 DNA follows: TGTGCCAGCAGCTTACAGGCAGGGATAAACTACGAGCAGTACTTC.

This clonotype was detected a few times. The chain combines TRBV28 with TRBJ2-1; tentative D call: TRBD2 (6 bases). V was pared by 5 bases and J by 1 base, with 15 bases between. Germline V gene lookup returns CDR1 MDHEN and CDR2 SYDVKM. The CDR3 is made up of 16 amino acids. This CDR3 is CASSGAGGVSYNEQFF. The CDR3, as DNA: TGTGCCAGCAGTGGGGCCGGCGGGGTTTCCTACAATGAGCAGTTCTTC.

In its sample, this clonotype was seen a few times. The rearrangement links TRBV6-1 to TRBJ2-3; the D call may be TRBD1 or TRBD2 (5 bases each). The CDR3 length is 12 residues. V was cut by 8 bases and J by 8 bases, with 14 bases left in between. The V gene's germline CDR1 is MNHNS and CDR2 SASEGT. The CDR3 here is CASGRGGGTQYF. CDR3 nucleotides: TGTGCCAGCGGTCGGGGCGGAGGTACGCAGTATTTT.

There are a few counts of this clonotype. This sequence joins TRBV19 and TRBJ2-2, with D unclear. Trimming removed 4 bases at V and 2 bases at J, with 14 bases between. This CDR3 spans 16 amino acids. CDR1 and CDR2 (germline): LNHDA, SQIVND (reference sequence). CDR3 in DNA: TGTGCCAGTAGTAAGTCCTGGTCAATCAACACCGGGGAGCTGTTTTTT. Residues: CASSKSWSINTGELFF.

The rearrangement links TRBV20-1 to TRBJ1-5; D gene ambiguous. CDR3 size: 14 residues. V shed 5 bases and J shed 2 bases, with 13 bases lying between them. Germline V lookup: CDR1 DFQATT, CDR2 SNEGSKA (reference sequence). CDR3 sequence reads: CSASLGYGNQPQHF. DNA of the CDR3: TGCAGTGCTTCTTTGGGCTATGGCAATCAGCCCCAGCATTTT.

The chain joins TRBV7-2 to TRBJ1-5; perhaps TRBD1 as D (6 bases). The CDR3 length is 15 residues. Per the germline V gene, CDR1 is SGHTA and CDR2 is FQGNSA. Trimming stripped 3 bases from V and 1 base from J, with 10 bases between. DNA for the CDR3: TGTGCCAGCAGCTTCCTTCAGGGGAGCAATCAGCCCCAGCATTTT. Amino acid sequence: CASSFLQGSNQPQHF. Based on the CDR3 plus reference TRBV7-2 and TRBJ1-5, the full variable domain is GAGVSQSPSNKVTEKGKDVELRCDPISGHTALYWYRQSLGQGLEFLIYFQGNSAPDKSGLPSDRFSAERTGGSVSTLTIQRTQQEDSAVYLCASSFLQGSNQPQHFGDGTRLSIL.

The chain joins TRBV14 to TRBJ2-1, with a possible D match to TRBD2 (6 bases). The V gene's germline CDR1 is SGHDN and CDR2 FVKESK. CDR3 length: 15 amino acids. Trimming cost V 2 bases and J 0 bases, with 8 bases left between them. This CDR3 is CASSQPGVSYNEQFF. The CDR3 region has the DNA TGTGCCAGCAGCCAACCGGGGGTCTCCTACAATGAGCAGTTCTTC. Full variable domain (outside the CDR3, taken from reference TRBV14 and TRBJ2-1): EAGVTQFPSHSVIEKGQTVTLRCDPISGHDNLYWYRRVMGKEIKFLLHFVKESKQDESGMPNNRFLAERTGGTYSTLKVQPAELEDSGVYFCASSQPGVSYNEQFFGPGTRLTVL.

The table lists this clonotype with a few counts. V and J are TRBV12-3 or TRBV12-4 and TRBJ1-2; D gene ambiguous. Trimming took 5 bases from V and 0 from J, leaving 7 bases between them. The CDR3 loop spans 13 amino acids. The DNA for the CDR3 is TGTGCCAGCAGTACAGAGCCTAACTATGGCTACACCTTC. It codes for CASSTEPNYGYTF.